The rows below give T cell receptor beta chains drawn from one sample of a study of blood T cells in healthy people across ages. TCRdb fed the 5' RACE reads into MiXCR, producing one record per CDR3 protein. The table includes 1.5 million to 2 million distinct CDR3 sequences, about 35% detected once. Sequenced input: blood. Receptor source: a woman in her 30s in good health. CDR3s include the opening cysteine and the closing phenylalanine or tryptophan.

v_call,j_call,cdr3_aa
TRBV21-1,TRBJ2-5,CASSKKGANCRGRGTQYF
TRBV6-2/TRBV6-3,TRBJ1-1,CASSSNRGNTETFF
TRBV20-1,TRBJ2-3,CCASGFGSHTDTQYF
TRBV11-2,TRBJ2-7,CASRGTESSIEQYF
TRBV12-3/TRBV12-4,TRBJ1-2,CASSPGGKNYGYTF
TRBV28,TRBJ2-3,CASIGGRSTDTQYF
TRBV27,TRBJ2-1,CASSLGQLPLYNEQFF
TRBV4-2,TRBJ2-3,CASSQDFGKPQYF
TRBV5-1,TRBJ1-1,CASSLGGGFFTEAFF
TRBV2,TRBJ2-5,CASRPWGGQETQYF
TRBV14,TRBJ2-7,CASSQSTPYEQYF
TRBV2,TRBJ2-3,CASSGNRGRGTDTQYF
TRBV12-3/TRBV12-4,TRBJ2-1,CAGRTGTGTYEQFF
TRBV12-3/TRBV12-4,TRBJ1-2,CASSLWPSAGYTF
TRBV12-3/TRBV12-4,TRBJ2-5,CASRGPAVAQYF
TRBV7-2,TRBJ2-1,CASSLKTELGYNEQFF
TRBV18,TRBJ2-5,CASSPPRLAGLETQYF
TRBV6-2/TRBV6-3,TRBJ2-3,CASSPVFASEIDSWQYF
TRBV20-1,TRBJ2-1,CSARDRANEQFF
TRBV9,TRBJ2-3,CASSTGTSGGVGVTDTQYF
TRBV28,TRBJ2-5,CASSPGQPGETQYF
TRBV28,TRBJ1-5,CASSLPPRLGGNQRSNQPQHF
TRBV9,TRBJ2-7,CASSALQTSGSEQYF
TRBV11-1,TRBJ2-3,CASSLPIGGTDTQYF
TRBV20-1,TRBJ1-2,CSTSRGPLRSGYTF
TRBV6-2/TRBV6-3,TRBJ2-1,CASSYSRLANEQFF
TRBV2,TRBJ2-5,CASRPGQQETQYF
TRBV5-1,TRBJ2-5,CASSSRQGAMETQYF
TRBV15,TRBJ2-5,CATSSELQEETQYF
TRBV4-2,TRBJ2-7,CASSQDSTSGYEQYF
TRBV12-3/TRBV12-4,TRBJ2-3,CASSRVAPSTDTQYF
TRBV20-1,TRBJ2-7,CSARDRGTLSYEQYF
TRBV7-9,TRBJ1-4,CASSRTGTNEKLFF
TRBV14,TRBJ2-1,CASSQVALNEQFF
TRBV7-6,TRBJ2-1,CASNSARGTYNEQFF
TRBV27,TRBJ2-1,CASSLITRTSVYNEQFF
TRBV5-4,TRBJ2-5,CASSSRLGGVIQETQYF
TRBV24-1,TRBJ1-2,CATSDIQGRGYTF
TRBV28,TRBJ2-3,CASSLVSVGLAGGQDTQYF
TRBV12-3/TRBV12-4,TRBJ2-5,CASSPCGTHEQTQYF
TRBV7-9,TRBJ2-5,CAGSPGVGETQYF
TRBV9,TRBJ2-1,CASSVELVGGNEQFF
TRBV20-1,TRBJ2-1,CSARPLVGRTDNEQFF
TRBV10-2,TRBJ2-7,CASRAPNSYEQYF
TRBV6-1,TRBJ2-4,CASSREGKRNIQYF
TRBV7-8,TRBJ2-1,CASSLTSGGLPHNEQFF
TRBV20-1,TRBJ2-7,CSASAGRDEQYF
TRBV6-5,TRBJ2-4,CASSRTSAKNIQYF